The source of this T cell receptor (beta chain) is a study of siplizumab effects on memory and regulatory T cells (dated by TCRdb to between 2018 and 2020). Notes on the research overall: The study examined how the anti-CD2 antibody siplizumab affects alloreactive T-cell subsets in allogeneic mixed lymphocyte reactions built from human PBMCs.

Points the paper makes about the study in general: Whether proliferating Tregs from siplizumab cultures were suppressive was not functionally confirmed. The cumulative frequency of alloreactive sequences that could be traced back to unstimulated CD4+ memory T cells was significantly reduced by siplizumab. Among mappable alloreactive CD4+ clones, the Treg-derived fraction averaged approximately 72% with siplizumab versus roughly 25% in control reactions. Because sequences below about 10^-5 frequency were poorly captured, only a minor fraction of alloreactive clones could be mapped to unstimulated subsets. A naive or memory phenotype could not be assigned to roughly 75-97% of proliferating CD4+ or CD8+ clones. Unstimulated naive T cells appeared more diverse than memory T cells, and naive cells seemed to contribute substantially to the alloresponse.

Sorted unstimulated T cells and proliferating T cells recovered from mixed lymphocyte reactions underwent TCRbeta CDR3 sequencing. Fresh whole blood from approximately 9 HLA-typed healthy donors was used to isolate PBMCs. The germline V gene specifies SGHDN as CDR1 and FVKESK as CDR2. V loses 1 base, J loses 6 bases, and the germline ends lie 16 bases apart. The CDR3 goes from the cysteine to the phenylalanine over 15 residues. Only the CDR3 portion is preserved as DNA: 45 bases, with reading frame beginning at the first base. Library creation used the immunoSEQ multiplex PCR assay. Roughly 10^5 TCR templates per sample were assayed on the deep sequencing platform. Genomic DNA extracted from sorted T cells was used for TCRbeta CDR3 sequencing. Processing in the source paper ran as follows. The R programming language was used for clonal analysis of the TCRbeta CDR3 data. Alloreactive CD4+ and CD8+ clones were defined by comparing unstimulated samples with post-reaction CFSE-low samples. Regulatory or non-regulatory origin of alloreactive CD4+ clones was assigned by matching sequences to the sorted unstimulated Treg and non-Treg repertoires. What TCRdb holds here is the immuneACCESS table cut down to in-frame rearrangements. Part of the clones is not present; checked against another copy, under half of the missing clones reflect an unresolved V gene, and the others are unexplained. Clone size and the V and J calls come from that table; the DNA yielded D and trimming. The sample table shows some 100,000 clones, and approximately 91% are seen once. Around 2.7% of the sample is in the top ten clones.

This clone was observed once. Its antigen has not been determined. No clone much larger than this one lies a single base away; base qualities are absent. Source material: CD4+ T cells sorted from blood. The chain was built from TRBV14 and TRBJ2-7, with the D assignment possibly TRBD1 or TRBD2, given 8 matching bases for each. The TCR originated in a human donor in good health. Some clones in this sample may be carry-over from other donors' samples. CDR3 sequence: CASSQVTGAGGEQYF. In nucleotides, the sequence is TGTGCCAGCAGCCAAGTGACAGGGGCGGGAGGCGAGCAGTACTTC.